Sequencing of this T cell receptor (beta chain) was carried out in a study of blood T cell repertoires in COVID-19. Background on the study: The United States, Italy and Spain provided the acute and convalescent COVID-19 samples. T cells, B-cell-depleted T cells, or PBMCs provided the cDNA or gDNA that served as material.

As processed by the authors: Amplifying reference gene primers gave estimates of nucleated cell counts. TCRdb's table, derived via immunoSEQ multiplex PCR, lists solely in-frame clones and lacks some. V and J calls and clone size come straight from that table; D and trimming were deduced from the DNA. Here the sample spans 110,000 to 150,000 clones, more than 65% being singletons. The TCR was taken from a man aged 60-69 years with active or convalescent COVID-19. Sequencing was done on a sample of peripheral blood.

The CDR3 loop reads CASSYTSGGGETQYF. The CDR3 DNA sequence: TGCGCCAGCAGCTACACTAGCGGGGGAGGAGAGACCCAGTACTTC. This chain joins TRBV5-1 and TRBJ2-5, with 11 positions matching TRBD2. The CDR3 has 15 amino acids. The germline V gene encodes CDR1 SGHRS and CDR2 YFSETQ. V shed 3 bases and J 4 bases; nucleotides not matched to a gene: 5.